The 13 T cell receptor beta chains below were found in one sample sequenced in a study of blood T cell repertoires in COVID-19. This table comes from immunoSEQ multiplex PCR, and its TCRdb copy is limited to in-frame clones, with some not included. Of roughly 190,000 clones listed, 76% are singletons. Source material: PBMCs or T cells enriched from blood (not recorded which). All receptors derive from a woman aged 50 to 65 with acute COVID-19.

This clone was seen a handful of times. The chain's CDR3 is CASSLALGNEKLFF. The CDR3 nucleotides read TGTGCCAGCAGCTTAGCCCTCGGTAATGAAAAACTGTTTTTT. The J gene is TRBJ1-4, the V gene TRBV7-2; no reliable D call. The V gene's germline CDR1 is SGHTA and CDR2 FQGNSA. V was cut by 0 bases and J by 4 bases, with 6 bases left in between. The CDR3 sequence is 14 residues long.

The chain has TRBV4-3 and TRBJ1-1; D unresolved. CDR1 and CDR2 from the germline V gene are LGHNA and YSLEER. The V and J ends lost 2 bases and 2 bases respectively, with 6 bases between them. CDR3 length: 13 amino acids. The DNA of the CDR3 is TGCGCCAGCAGCCAACGGACTAACACTGAAGCTTTCTTT. Protein product: CASSQRTNTEAFF.

The chain recombines TRBV6-2 or TRBV6-3 with TRBJ1-2; possibly TRBD1 for D (5 bases). The CDR3 loop spans 13 amino acids. The V end was cut by 2 bases, the J end by 14 bases, with 18 bases between. Germline values: CDR1 MNHEY, CDR2 SVGEGT. CDR3 sequence: CASSYERREGRTF. The CDR3 nucleotides read TGTGCCAGCAGTTACGAGAGAAGGGAGGGGCGGACCTTC.

The chain carries TRBV7-2 and TRBJ2-2; D unclear. CDR3 length: 15 amino acids. V dropped 1 base and J dropped 7 bases, with 13 bases sitting between them. CDR1 and CDR2 from the germline V gene are SGHTA and FQGNSA. CDR3 sequence reads: CASSLVPGQFGELFF. The CDR3 DNA is TGTGCCAGCAGCTTAGTTCCGGGTCAATTCGGGGAGCTGTTTTTT.

J is TRBJ2-7 and V is TRBV7-9, with 8 bases identical to TRBD2. Germline V lookup: CDR1 SEHNR, CDR2 FQNEAQ (reference sequence). This CDR3 region has 13 residues. J was trimmed by 2 bases and V by 3 bases; bases with no gene match: 0. DNA for the CDR3: TGTGCCAGCAGCTTTAGCGGGGCCTACGAGCAGTACGTC. It specifies CASSFSGAYEQYV.

The V and J genes are TRBV6-5 and TRBJ1-2, with 11 bases lining up with TRBD1. Germline V CDR1 and CDR2: MNHEY, SVGAGI. This CDR3 spans 14 amino acids. V lost 6 bases, J lost 7 bases, and 7 bases stayed unmatched. This CDR3 reads CASRKDRGRSGYTF. In DNA form, the CDR3 reads TGTGCCAGCAGGAAGGACAGGGGGCGTTCTGGCTACACCTTC.

On this clone: Different DNA sequences within this sample yield the same CDR3. CDR3 sequence reads: CASRPRDSPNTEAFF. The CDR3 region has the DNA TGTGCCAGCAGGCCCAGGGACAGCCCCAACACTGAAGCTTTCTTT. This chain joins TRBV2 and TRBJ1-1; TRBD1 aligns across 7 bases. This CDR3 spans 15 amino acids. V was pared by 6 bases and J by 2 bases, with 9 bases of the junction left unmatched. The V gene's germline CDR1 is SNHLY and CDR2 FYNNEI.

This rearrangement joins TRBV6-5 to TRBJ2-2, with TRBD2 as a possible D gene (5 bases). Germline V gene sequence: CDR1 MNHEY, CDR2 SVGAGI. Trimming took off 4 bases at V and 2 bases at J, with 11 bases between the two ends. This CDR3 is 15 amino acids long. CDR3: CASSSPRGNTGELFF. CDR3 sequence (DNA): TGTGCCAGCAGTTCCCCCCGGGGAAACACCGGGGAGCTGTTTTTT.

The chain carries TRBV5-1 and TRBJ2-2, with 7 bases matching TRBD1. V gave up 0 bases and J gave up 5 bases; unmatched junction bases: 4. The CDR3 is 15 amino acids. Germline values: CDR1 SGHRS, CDR2 YFSETQ. CDR3 residues: CASSLETGSTGELFF. DNA for the CDR3: TGCGCCAGCAGCTTGGAGACAGGGAGTACCGGGGAGCTGTTTTTT.

This clone was detected a few times. The chain carries TRBV6-5 and TRBJ1-2; 8 nucleotides agree with TRBD1. Looked up from germline, CDR1 is MNHEY and CDR2 is SVGAGI. The CDR3 loop spans 15 amino acids. The junction had 8 bases not matched to a gene; V was cut back by 6 bases and J by 2 bases. CDR3 in DNA: TGTGCCAGCAGGGCAGGACAGGGCTTGAACTATGGCTACACCTTC. Protein product: CASRAGQGLNYGYTF.

The V and J genes are TRBV5-6 and TRBJ1-4; possibly TRBD1 for D (5 bases). Germline V gives CDR1 SGHDT, CDR2 YYEEEE. Trimming cost V 4 bases and J 8 bases, with 18 bases left between them. There are 15 residues in the CDR3. Here the CDR3 reads CASSAVGGLVEKLFF. CDR3 nucleotide sequence: TGTGCCAGCAGCGCGGTCGGGGGTTTGGTGGAAAAACTGTTTTTT.

This clone was seen only a few times. This rearrangement joins TRBV3-1 (or the pseudogene TRBV3-2) to TRBJ2-3; TRBD2 matches 12 bases. This CDR3 comprises 16 residues. After removal of 5 bases from V and 4 bases from J, the junction contained 7 bases not matched to a gene. Per germline, CDR1 LGHDT and CDR2 YNNKEL (reference sequence). Here the CDR3 DNA reads TGTGCCAGCAGCACCCCTAGCGGGGGGGTCGCAGATACGCAGTATTTT. This translates into CASSTPSGGVADTQYF.

As DNA, the CDR3 is TGTGCCTGGAGTGTACAAGCGGGGGGAGAGACCCAGTACTTC. Encoded protein: CAWSVQAGGETQYF. The chain combines TRBV30 with TRBJ2-5, with TRBD2 matching 9 bases. The trim removed 0 bases at V and 4 bases at J, leaving 3 bases unmatched. In germline, CDR1 is GTSNPN, CDR2 SVGIG (reference sequence). The CDR3 spans 14 residues.